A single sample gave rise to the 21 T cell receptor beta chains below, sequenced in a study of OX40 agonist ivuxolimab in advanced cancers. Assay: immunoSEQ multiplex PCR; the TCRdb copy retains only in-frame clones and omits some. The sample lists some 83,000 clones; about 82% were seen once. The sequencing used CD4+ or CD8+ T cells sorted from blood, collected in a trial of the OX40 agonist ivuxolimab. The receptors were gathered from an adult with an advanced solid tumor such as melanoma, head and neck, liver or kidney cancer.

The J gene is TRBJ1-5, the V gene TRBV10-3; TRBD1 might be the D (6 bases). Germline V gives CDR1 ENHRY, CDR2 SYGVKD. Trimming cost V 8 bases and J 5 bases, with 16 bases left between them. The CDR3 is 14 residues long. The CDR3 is CAIQGPGLDQPQHF. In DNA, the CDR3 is TGTGCCATCCAGGGGCCAGGGTTGGATCAGCCCCAGCATTTT.

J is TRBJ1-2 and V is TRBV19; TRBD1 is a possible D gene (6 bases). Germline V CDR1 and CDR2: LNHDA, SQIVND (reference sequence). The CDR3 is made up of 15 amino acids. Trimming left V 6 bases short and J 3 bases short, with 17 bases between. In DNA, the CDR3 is TGTGCCAGTAGGGCAGGGGTAGGGGCGGACTATGGCTACACCTTC. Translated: CASRAGVGADYGYTF.

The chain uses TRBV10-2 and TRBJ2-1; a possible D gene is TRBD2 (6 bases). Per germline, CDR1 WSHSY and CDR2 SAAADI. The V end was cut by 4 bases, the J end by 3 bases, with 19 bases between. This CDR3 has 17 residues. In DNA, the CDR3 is TGCGCCAGCAGTGCCGAGTCCTCCGGGAGCCTCTACAATGAGCAGTTCTTC. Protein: CASSAESSGSLYNEQFF.

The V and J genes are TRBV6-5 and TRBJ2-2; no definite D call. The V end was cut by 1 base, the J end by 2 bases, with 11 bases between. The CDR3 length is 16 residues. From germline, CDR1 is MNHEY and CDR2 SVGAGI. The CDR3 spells CASSYYRSLNTGELFF. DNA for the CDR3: TGTGCCAGCAGTTACTACCGAAGCCTAAACACCGGGGAGCTGTTTTTT.

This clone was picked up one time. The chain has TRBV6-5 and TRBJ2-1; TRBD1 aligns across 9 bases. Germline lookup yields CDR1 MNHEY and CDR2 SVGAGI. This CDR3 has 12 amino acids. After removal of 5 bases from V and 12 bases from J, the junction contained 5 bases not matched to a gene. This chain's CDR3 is CASSGTGRLQFF. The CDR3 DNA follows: TGTGCCAGCAGTGGGACAGGGAGGCTGCAGTTCTTC.

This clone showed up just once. In DNA, the CDR3 is TGCGCCAGCAGCCTTCGACAGGGGATAGGGTACGAGCAGTACTTC. Amino acids: CASSLRQGIGYEQYF. The chain links TRBV4-1 to TRBJ2-5; TRBD1 matches at 8 bases. With the DNA end fitting TRBJ2-7 better, the J assignment may be wrong. The length of the CDR3 is 15 residues. CDR1 MGHRA and CDR2 YSYEKL come from the germline V gene.

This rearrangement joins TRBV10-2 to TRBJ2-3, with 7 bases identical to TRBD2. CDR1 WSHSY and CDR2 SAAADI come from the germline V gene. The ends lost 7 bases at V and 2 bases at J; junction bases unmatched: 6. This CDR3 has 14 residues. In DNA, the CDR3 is TGCGCCAGCACGCCTAGCGGTCTCACAGATACGCAGTATTTT. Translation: CASTPSGLTDTQYF.

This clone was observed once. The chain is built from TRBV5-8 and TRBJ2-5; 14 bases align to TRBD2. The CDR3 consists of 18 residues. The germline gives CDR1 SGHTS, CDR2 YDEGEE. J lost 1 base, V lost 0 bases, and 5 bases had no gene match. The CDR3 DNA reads TGTGCCAGCAGCTTGGCCAGACTAGCGGGAGGGCGCCAAGAGACCCAGTACTTC. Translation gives CASSLARLAGGRQETQYF.

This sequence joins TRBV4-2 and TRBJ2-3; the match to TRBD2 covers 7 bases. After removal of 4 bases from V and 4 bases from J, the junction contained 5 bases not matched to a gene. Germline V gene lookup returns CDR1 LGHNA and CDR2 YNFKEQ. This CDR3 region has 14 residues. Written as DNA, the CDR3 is TGTGCCAGCAGCCCTATGGCGGGGGCAGATACGCAGTATTTT. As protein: CASSPMAGADTQYF.

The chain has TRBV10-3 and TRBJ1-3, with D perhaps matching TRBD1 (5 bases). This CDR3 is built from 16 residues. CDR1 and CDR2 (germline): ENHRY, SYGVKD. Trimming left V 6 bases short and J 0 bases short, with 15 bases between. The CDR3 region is CAIRFRVGTSGNTIYF. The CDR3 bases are TGTGCCATCAGATTCAGGGTTGGCACCTCTGGAAACACCATATATTTT.

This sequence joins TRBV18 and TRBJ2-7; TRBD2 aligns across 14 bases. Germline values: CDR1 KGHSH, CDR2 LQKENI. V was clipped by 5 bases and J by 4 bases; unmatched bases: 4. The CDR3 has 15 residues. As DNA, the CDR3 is TGTGCCAGCTCAGACGGGACTAGCGGGAGTTACGAGCAGTACTTC. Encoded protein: CASSDGTSGSYEQYF.

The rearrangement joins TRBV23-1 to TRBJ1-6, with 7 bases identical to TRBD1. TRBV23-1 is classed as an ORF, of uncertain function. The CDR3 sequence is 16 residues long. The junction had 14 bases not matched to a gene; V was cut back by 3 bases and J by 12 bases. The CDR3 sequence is CASSHKISGTDKPLHF. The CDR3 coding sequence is TGCGCCAGCAGTCACAAAATTTCCGGGACAGATAAACCCCTCCACTTT.

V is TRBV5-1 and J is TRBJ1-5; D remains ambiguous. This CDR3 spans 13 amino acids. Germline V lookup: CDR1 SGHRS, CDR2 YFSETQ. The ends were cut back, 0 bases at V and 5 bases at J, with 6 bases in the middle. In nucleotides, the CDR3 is TGCGCCAGCAGCTTGGACACCGATCAGCCCCAGCATTTT. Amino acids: CASSLDTDQPQHF. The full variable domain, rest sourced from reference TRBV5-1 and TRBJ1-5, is KAGVTQTPRYLIKTRGQQVTLSCSPISGHRSVSWYQQTPGQGLQFLFEYFSETQRNKGNFPGRFSGRQFSNSRSEMNVSTLELGDSALYLCASSLDTDQPQHFGDGTRLSIL.

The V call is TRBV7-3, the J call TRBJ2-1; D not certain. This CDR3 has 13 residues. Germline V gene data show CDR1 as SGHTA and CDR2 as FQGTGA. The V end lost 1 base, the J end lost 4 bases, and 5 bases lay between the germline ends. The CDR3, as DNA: TGTGCCAGCAGCTTAAGGTCTTACAATGAGCAGTTCTTC. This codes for CASSLRSYNEQFF. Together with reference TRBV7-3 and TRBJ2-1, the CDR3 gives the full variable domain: GAGVSQTPSNKVTEKGKYVELRCDPISGHTALYWYRQSLGQGPEFLIYFQGTGAADDSGLPNDRFFAVRPEGSVSTLKIQRTERGDSAVYLCASSLRSYNEQFFGPGTRLTVL.

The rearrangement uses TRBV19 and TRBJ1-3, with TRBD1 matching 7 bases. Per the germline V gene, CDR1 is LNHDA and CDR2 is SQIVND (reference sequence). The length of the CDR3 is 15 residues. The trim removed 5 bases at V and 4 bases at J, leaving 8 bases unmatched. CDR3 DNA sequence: TGTGCCAGTAGTTACGGCGGGACAGTCGGAAACACCATATATTTT. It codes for CASSYGGTVGNTIYF.

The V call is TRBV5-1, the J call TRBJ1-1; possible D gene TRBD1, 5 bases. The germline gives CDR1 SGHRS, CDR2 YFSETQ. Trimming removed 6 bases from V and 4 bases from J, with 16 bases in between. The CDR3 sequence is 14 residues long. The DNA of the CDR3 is TGCGCCAGCACCCCCTGGGGCGGGAGCACTGAAGCTTTCTTT. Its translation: CASTPWGGSTEAFF. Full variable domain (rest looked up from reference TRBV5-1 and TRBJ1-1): KAGVTQTPRYLIKTRGQQVTLSCSPISGHRSVSWYQQTPGQGLQFLFEYFSETQRNKGNFPGRFSGRQFSNSRSEMNVSTLELGDSALYLCASTPWGGSTEAFFGQGTRLTVV.

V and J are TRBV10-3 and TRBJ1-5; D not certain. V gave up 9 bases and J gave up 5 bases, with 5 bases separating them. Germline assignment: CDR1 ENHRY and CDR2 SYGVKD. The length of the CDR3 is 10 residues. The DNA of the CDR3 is TGTGCCATTCCGTATCAGCCCCAGCATTTT. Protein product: CAIPYQPQHF.

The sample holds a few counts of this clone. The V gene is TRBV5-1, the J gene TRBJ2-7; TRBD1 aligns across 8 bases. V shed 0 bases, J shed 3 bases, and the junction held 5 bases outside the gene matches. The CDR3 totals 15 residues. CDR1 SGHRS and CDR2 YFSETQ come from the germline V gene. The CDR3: CASSLEPGGNYEQYF. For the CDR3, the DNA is TGCGCCAGCAGCTTGGAGCCAGGGGGCAACTACGAGCAGTACTTC.

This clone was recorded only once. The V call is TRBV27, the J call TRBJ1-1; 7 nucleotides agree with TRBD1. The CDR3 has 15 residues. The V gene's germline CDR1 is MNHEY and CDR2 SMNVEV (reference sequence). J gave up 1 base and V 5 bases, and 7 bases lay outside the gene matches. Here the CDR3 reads CASSPRTGSNTEAFF. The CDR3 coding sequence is TGTGCCAGCAGTCCCCGGACAGGATCGAACACTGAAGCTTTCTTT.

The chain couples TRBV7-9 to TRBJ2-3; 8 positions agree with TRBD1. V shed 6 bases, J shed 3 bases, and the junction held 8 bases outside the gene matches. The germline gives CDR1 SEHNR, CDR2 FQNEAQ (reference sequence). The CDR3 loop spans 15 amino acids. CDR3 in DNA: TGTGCCAGCAGTCCCGGACAGGGTTGGACAGATACGCAGTATTTT. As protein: CASSPGQGWTDTQYF.

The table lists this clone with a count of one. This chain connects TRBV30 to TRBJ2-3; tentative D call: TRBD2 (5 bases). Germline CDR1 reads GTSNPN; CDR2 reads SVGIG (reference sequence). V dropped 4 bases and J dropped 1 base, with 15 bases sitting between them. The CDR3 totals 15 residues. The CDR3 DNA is TGTGCCTGGAAATACACTAGTGCCGGCACAGATACGCAGTATTTT. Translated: CAWKYTSAGTDTQYF.